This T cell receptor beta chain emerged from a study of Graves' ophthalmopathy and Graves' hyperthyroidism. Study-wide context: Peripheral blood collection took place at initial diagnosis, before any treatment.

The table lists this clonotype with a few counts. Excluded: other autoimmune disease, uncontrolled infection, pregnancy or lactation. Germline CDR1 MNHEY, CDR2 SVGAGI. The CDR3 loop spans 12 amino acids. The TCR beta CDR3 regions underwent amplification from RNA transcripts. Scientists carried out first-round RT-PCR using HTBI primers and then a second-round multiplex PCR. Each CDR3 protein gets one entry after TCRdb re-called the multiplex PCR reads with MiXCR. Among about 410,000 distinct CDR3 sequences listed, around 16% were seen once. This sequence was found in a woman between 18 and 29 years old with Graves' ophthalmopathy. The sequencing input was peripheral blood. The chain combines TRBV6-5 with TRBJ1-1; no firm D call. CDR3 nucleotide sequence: TGTGTCGGCAGTTACCCTCTTGCTGAAGCTTTCTTT. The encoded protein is CVGSYPLAEAFF.